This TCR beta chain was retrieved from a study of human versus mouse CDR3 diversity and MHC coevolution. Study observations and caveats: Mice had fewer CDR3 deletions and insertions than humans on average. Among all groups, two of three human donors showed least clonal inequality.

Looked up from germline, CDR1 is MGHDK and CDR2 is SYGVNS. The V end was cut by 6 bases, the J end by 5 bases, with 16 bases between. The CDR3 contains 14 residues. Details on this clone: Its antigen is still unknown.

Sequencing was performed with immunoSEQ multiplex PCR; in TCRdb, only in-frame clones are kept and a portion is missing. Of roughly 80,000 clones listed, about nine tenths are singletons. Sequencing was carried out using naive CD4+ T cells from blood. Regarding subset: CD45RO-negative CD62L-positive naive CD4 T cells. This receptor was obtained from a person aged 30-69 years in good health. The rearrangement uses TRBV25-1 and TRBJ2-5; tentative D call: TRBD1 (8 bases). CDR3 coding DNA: TGTGCCAGCAGACTACAGGGGGGGACGGAGACCCAGTACTTC. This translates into CASRLQGGTETQYF.